This T cell receptor (beta chain) was sequenced in a study of PD-L1 blockade in urothelial cancer. Data came from immunoSEQ multiplex PCR; TCRdb stores just in-frame clones and leaves some out. The table lists around 71,000 clones, 85% of them singletons. Germline loops: CDR1 SGHRS, CDR2 YFSETQ. After removal of 0 bases from V and 7 bases from J, the junction contained 7 bases not matched to a gene. The CDR3 sequence is 14 residues long. The time point: pretreatment peripheral blood. The V gene is TRBV5-1, the J gene TRBJ2-7, with TRBD2 identical over 7 bases. This specimen was PBMCs, taken around atezolizumab (anti-PD-L1) treatment. The origin of this receptor is a man between 35 and 55 years old with urothelial cancer. CDR3 nucleotide sequence: TGCGCCAGCAGCTTGGGCGGGAGCTTAGAAGAGCAGTACTTC. Amino acid sequence: CASSLGGSLEEQYF.